A selection of T cell receptor beta chains follows, all from one sample in a study of blood T cell dynamics during melanoma immunotherapy. Profiled with immunoSEQ multiplex PCR; TCRdb holds only in-frame clones, not every one. The repertoire holds roughly 1,700 clones, with about 94% as singletons. Specimen: effector memory CD8+ T cells from blood, collected from a patient treated with checkpoint blockade. These receptors came from a human donor with melanoma. Both conserved end residues are part of each CDR3. The D gene is left open where the match is weak. The listing skips clone size in some rows; elsewhere it reads once, few, many or a size class.

cdr3_length	v_call	clone_size	d_call	j_call	cdr3_aa	cdr3_nt
12	TRBV10-2	NA	NA	TRBJ2-2	CASSTGPGELFF	TGCGCCAGCAGTACAGGGCCCGGGGAGCTGTTTTTT
12	TRBV5-4	NA	NA	TRBJ1-2	CASRGLTDGYTF	TGTGCCAGTCGGGGTTTGACAGACGGCTACACCTTC
16	TRBV7-3	NA	TRBD2	TRBJ2-2	CASSLRAGGHTGELFF	TGTGCCAGCAGCTTAAGAGCGGGAGGGCACACCGGGGAGCTGTTTTTT
13	TRBV15	NA	NA	TRBJ2-7	CATSPGTNYEQYF	TGTGCCACCAGCCCCGGGACAAATTACGAGCAGTACTTC
15	TRBV28	NA	TRBD2	TRBJ2-1	CASSPTVGAGGEQFF	TGTGCCAGCAGTCCTACTGTTGGGGCCGGGGGGGAGCAGTTCTTC
12	TRBV19	NA	NA	TRBJ1-1	CAVQGFLTEAFF	TGTGCAGTTCAGGGGTTCCTCACTGAAGCTTTCTTT
13	TRBV7-9	NA	TRBD2	TRBJ2-2	CASLAGGAGELFF	TGTGCCAGTCTAGCGGGAGGGGCCGGGGAGCTGTTTTTT
17	TRBV2	NA	TRBD2	TRBJ2-4	CASIYDRGSSPKNIQYF	TGTGCCAGCATATATGATCGCGGGAGCTCCCCCAAAAACATTCAGTACTTC
15	TRBV27	NA	NA	TRBJ2-6	CASSLHPSGANVLTF	TGTGCCAGCAGTTTACACCCCTCTGGGGCCAACGTCCTGACTTTC
14	TRBV7-9	NA	TRBD2	TRBJ2-3	CASSLKAGPDTQYF	TGTGCCAGCAGCTTAAAAGCGGGACCGGATACGCAGTATTTT
15	TRBV19	few	NA	TRBJ2-7	CASSIAHRGAYEQYF	TGTGCCAGTAGTATTGCCCATCGCGGAGCCTACGAGCAGTACTTC
14	TRBV5-8	NA	NA	TRBJ1-1	CASSHRQTGTEAFF	TGTGCCAGCAGCCACAGACAGACGGGCACTGAAGCTTTCTTT
14	TRBV6-9	NA	NA	TRBJ2-1	CASSENRAGNEQFF	TGTGCCAGCAGCGAAAATCGGGCCGGCAATGAGCAGTTCTTC
14	TRBV19	NA	NA	TRBJ2-7	CASSIGGAGYEQYF	TGTGCCAGTAGTATAGGGGGCGCCGGCTACGAGCAGTACTTC
15	TRBV4-3	NA	TRBD2	TRBJ2-1	CASSQGYSGSNEQFF	TGCGCCAGCAGCCAAGGGTATAGCGGGAGCAATGAGCAGTTCTTC
16	TRBV28	NA	NA	TRBJ2-1	CASKPTASRTYNEQFF	TGTGCCAGCAAACCCACCGCTAGCCGCACCTACAATGAGCAGTTCTTC
15	TRBV29-1	NA	TRBD1	TRBJ2-7	CSVDDSATGVYEQYF	TGCAGCGTTGACGACTCCGCGACAGGGGTCTACGAGCAGTACTTC
14	TRBV19	once	NA	TRBJ2-5	CASSFRGLWETQYF	TGTGCCAGTTCCTTCAGGGGTTTATGGGAGACCCAGTACTTC
16	TRBV9	NA	NA	TRBJ2-2	CASSVPTAGDTGELFF	TGTGCCAGCAGCGTCCCCACGGCAGGGGACACCGGGGAGCTGTTTTTT
16	TRBV28	NA	TRBD2	TRBJ2-5	CASSTLAGGAKETQYF	TGTGCCAGCAGCACCCTGGCGGGAGGTGCCAAAGAGACCCAGTACTTC
16	TRBV29-1	once	TRBD2	TRBJ2-2	CSVEGAGASNTGELFF	TGCAGCGTTGAGGGTGCGGGAGCTTCGAACACCGGGGAGCTGTTTTTT
14	TRBV28	NA	TRBD2	TRBJ2-3	CASSPLREQDTQYF	TGTGCCAGCAGTCCCCTGCGGGAGCAAGATACGCAGTATTTT
16	TRBV9	NA	TRBD2	TRBJ2-3	CASSLEAGANTDTQYF	TGTGCCAGCAGCCTTGAAGCGGGAGCGAACACAGATACGCAGTATTTT
11	TRBV30	NA	NA	TRBJ2-7	CAWSWEYEQYF	TGTGCCTGGAGTTGGGAGTACGAGCAGTACTTC
15	TRBV28	NA	TRBD2	TRBJ2-7	CASSLGRLAGVEQYF	TGTGCCAGCAGTTTGGGTCGTCTAGCGGGAGTCGAGCAGTACTTC
16	TRBV7-8	NA	TRBD2	TRBJ2-2	CASRNSGRGSGGELFF	TGTGCCAGCAGAAATAGCGGGAGGGGATCCGGGGGGGAGCTGTTTTTT
20	TRBV2	NA	TRBD2	TRBJ2-1	CASSELSGPSGRFPYNEQFF	TGTGCCAGCAGTGAACTTAGTGGTCCTAGCGGGAGGTTTCCCTACAATGAGCAGTTCTTC
16	TRBV7-2	NA	NA	TRBJ2-7	CASSLGGRGRYYEQYF	TGTGCCAGCAGCTTAGGAGGGCGGGGGCGATATTACGAGCAGTACTTC
17	TRBV29-1	NA	TRBD2	TRBJ2-3	CSVDLAGVPTSTDTQYF	TGCAGCGTTGATTTAGCGGGAGTCCCTACTAGCACAGATACGCAGTATTTT
18	TRBV4-1	NA	TRBD2	TRBJ2-5	CASSREDDLAGVQETQYF	TGCGCCAGCAGCCGGGAAGACGATCTAGCGGGAGTTCAGGAGACCCAGTACTTC
15	TRBV30	NA	NA	TRBJ1-3	CAWSSPPSSGNTIYF	TGTGCCTGGAGTTCCCCCCCGAGCTCTGGAAACACCATATATTTT
16	TRBV7-1	NA	NA	TRBJ1-2	CASSKDSEGKTYGYTF	TGTGCCAGCAGCAAAGATTCCGAGGGAAAGACCTATGGCTACACCTTC
12	TRBV27	NA	NA	TRBJ2-1	CASSWQGSVQFF	TGTGCCAGCAGTTGGCAGGGGTCAGTGCAGTTCTTC
15	TRBV15	NA	TRBD2	TRBJ2-7	CATSILGLAGYEQYF	TGTGCCACCAGCATTCTGGGGCTAGCGGGTTACGAGCAGTACTTC
19	TRBV27	NA	NA	TRBJ2-1	CASSLLPGGGLGSYNEQFF	TGTGCCAGCAGTTTATTGCCCGGCGGAGGGCTGGGGTCCTACAATGAGCAGTTCTTC
17	TRBV4-3	once	TRBD2	TRBJ2-3	CASSQKTSGRAEDTQYF	TGCGCCAGCAGCCAAAAGACTAGCGGGAGGGCCGAAGATACGCAGTATTTT
17	TRBV9	NA	TRBD2	TRBJ2-1	CASSVETRAGGRIEQFF	TGTGCCAGCAGCGTAGAGACTAGGGCGGGAGGGAGAATCGAGCAGTTCTTC
17	TRBV4-3	NA	NA	TRBJ2-1	CASSQVPRESSYNEQFF	TGCGCCAGCAGCCAAGTTCCTCGGGAGAGCTCCTACAATGAGCAGTTCTTC
11	TRBV9	NA	NA	TRBJ2-2	CASSVSGELFF	TGTGCCAGCAGCGTTTCCGGGGAGCTGTTTTTT
14	TRBV28	NA	NA	TRBJ2-7	CASHHTGAGNEQYF	TGTGCCAGCCACCACACCGGGGCAGGGAACGAGCAGTACTTC
17	TRBV23-1	NA	NA	TRBJ1-2	CASSPGLARGVNYGYTF	TGCGCCAGCAGTCCGGGACTAGCAAGAGGGGTTAACTATGGCTACACCTTC
14	TRBV27	NA	NA	TRBJ2-2	CASSLLENTGELFF	TGTGCCAGCAGTTTATTGGAGAACACCGGGGAGCTGTTTTTT
15	TRBV4-2	NA	TRBD2	TRBJ2-1	CASSPRTSAINEQFF	TGTGCCAGCAGCCCCAGGACTAGCGCCATTAATGAGCAGTTCTTC
15	TRBV15	few	TRBD1	TRBJ1-5	CATSRQGASNQPQHF	TGTGCCACCAGCCGACAGGGGGCGAGCAATCAGCCCCAGCATTTT
15	TRBV28	NA	NA	TRBJ1-5	CASSFRKNNNQPQHF	TGTGCCAGCAGTTTCCGGAAAAACAACAATCAGCCCCAGCATTTT
14	TRBV7-7	few	TRBD1	TRBJ1-1	CASSRQGANTEAFF	TGTGCTAGCAGCCGACAGGGGGCGAACACTGAAGCTTTCTTT
16	TRBV9	NA	NA	TRBJ2-3	CASSVRARGAGDTQYF	TGTGCCAGCAGCGTAAGAGCGAGAGGGGCCGGGGATACGCAGTATTTT
15	TRBV7-9	NA	NA	TRBJ2-7	CASSSLDRNQYEQYF	TGTGCCAGCAGCTCCCTCGACAGGAATCAATACGAGCAGTACTTC